The present entry profiles one TCR beta chain with its context. This clonotype has ten or more counts. Its binding antigen is unknown. Qualities for individual bases were not recorded, and no much larger clone is one base off. These data belong to a study of T cells after yellow fever vaccination (dated by TCRdb to the late 2010s). General notes on the study: Libraries from fractions with low cell numbers were prepared with the SMART-Seq v4 Ultra Low Input RNA kit. Bulk TCR alpha and beta repertoires were sequenced longitudinally to track T-cell clones before and after primary and booster YFV17D yellow fever vaccination. Two healthy male donors made up the cohort, one aged 18 to 29 years and the other aged 30 to 40 years. Blood samples were taken at several timepoints before and after primary and secondary immunization, and bulk PBMC replicates and cell subsets were isolated. General findings and caveats noted by the study authors: A small fraction of clonotypes appeared in both the CD4 and CD8 compartments, likely as a result of convergent recombination. After the booster, most of the clones that had expanded following primary vaccination were detected again (roughly 96% of CD4 and roughly nine tenths of CD8), which suggests that memory was broadly maintained. Compared with the primary T-cell response, the secondary T-cell response was weaker but faster, peaking on day 5 rather than day 15. Computational filtering was required because FACS-sorted repertoires could contain abundant contaminating clonotypes from the bulk population. Because the study included only a couple of donors, the extent to which the findings can be generalized is limited.

The CDR3 spans 13 residues, from the cysteine through the phenylalanine. The CDR3 DNA has 39 bases and is translated from base 1. Via the germline V gene, CDR1 is SGHRS and CDR2 YFSETQ. The junction shows trimming of 6 bases on V and 1 base on J, plus 10 bases between the germline ends. Interpreted using the paper, the treatment or condition label stands for: live attenuated yellow fever vaccine strain. At each blood-draw timepoint, two biological replicates of bulk PBMCs were collected. A standard Ficoll-Paque protocol was used to isolate PBMCs from peripheral blood. RNA was extracted with TriZol from bulk PBMCs, CD4 and CD8 fractions, and dextramer-positive and dextramer-negative fractions. TCR cDNA was synthesized by 5'RACE template switching, which introduced a universal primer site and unique molecular identifiers. cDNA synthesis was primed from both the TCR alpha and TCR beta constant segments. Two PCR steps were used to amplify libraries, with sample barcodes and sequencing adapters being added in the second step. Sequencing of libraries was done on Illumina HiSeq 2500 (2x100 bp) or NovaSeq (2x150 bp). Regarding the original processing steps: MIGEC handled demultiplexing of reads and collapsing into UMI consensus sequences, while MiXCR performed V(D)J alignment. Using edgeR on replicate PBMC samples, clonotypes were called vaccine-responding if FDR was below 0.01 and the log2 fold change was above 5 up to day 15. Bulk clonotypes were assigned CD4 or CD8 identity according to which sequenced CD4 or CD8 repertoire held them at higher abundance. TCRdb passed the public sequencing reads through fastp at Q25 and MiXCR, retaining productive beta sequences. Each entry is one CDR3 protein sequence, shown with its most common DNA and genes. What appears here as the V and J calls and clone size reflects TCRdb's work, not the paper's. Within this sample are around 530,000 distinct CDR3 sequences, with about a sixth of them counted one time only. In total, the top ten clones hold roughly a sixth of the sample.

Here the chain combines TRBV5-1 and TRBJ1-1; TRBD1 might be the D gene, on 5 matching bases. The sequence derives from a man in his late teens or twenties who received the YFV17D yellow fever vaccine. The sample in question was PBMCs, obtained more than 4 days after the first yellow fever vaccination. The CDR3 has the sequence CASTRQGNTEAFF. The DNA sequence reads TGCGCCAGCACCCGGCAGGGGAACACTGAAGCTTTCTTT.